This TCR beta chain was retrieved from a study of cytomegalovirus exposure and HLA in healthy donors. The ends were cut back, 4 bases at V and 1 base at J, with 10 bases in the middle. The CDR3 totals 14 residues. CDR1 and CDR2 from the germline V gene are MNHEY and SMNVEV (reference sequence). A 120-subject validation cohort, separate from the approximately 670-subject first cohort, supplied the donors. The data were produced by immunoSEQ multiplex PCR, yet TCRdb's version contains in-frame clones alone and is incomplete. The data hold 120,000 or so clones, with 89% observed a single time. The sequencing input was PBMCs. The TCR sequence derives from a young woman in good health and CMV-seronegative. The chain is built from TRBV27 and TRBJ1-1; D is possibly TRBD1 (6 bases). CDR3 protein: CASSSQGWNTEAFF. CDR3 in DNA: TGTGCCAGCAGTTCCCAGGGGTGGAACACTGAAGCTTTCTTT.